These T cell receptor beta chains were read from a single sample in a study of cytomegalovirus exposure and HLA in healthy donors. The assay was immunoSEQ multiplex PCR, and TCRdb's table has in-frame clones only and misses some. The repertoire includes around 170,000 clones, 77% of them detected once, and 1.4% to 1.5% sits in the top ten. Sequenced: PBMCs. The receptors derive from a man younger than 35 in good health and CMV-seronegative. The CDR3 runs from the conserved cysteine through the conserved F or W. A D gene is named only where the DNA matches it firmly. Rows give clone size only sometimes, using once, few, many, or a class for an expanded clone.

abundance,j_gene,v_gene,d_gene,CDR3nt,CDR3aa
few,TRBJ1-1,TRBV15,-,TGTGCCACCGCCAACTCGGGGGACGAAGCTTTCTTT,CATANSGDEAFF
-,TRBJ2-5,TRBV6-6,-,TGTGCCAGCAGCCCCTTTGAGGGCCGGGGGGAGACCCAGTACTTC,CASSPFEGRGETQYF
-,TRBJ2-7,TRBV7-2,-,TGTGCCAGCAGCTTAGCCCAGGGTAGGACCTACGAGCAGTACTTC,CASSLAQGRTYEQYF
-,TRBJ1-1,TRBV9,-,TGTGCCAGCAGCTCCAAGGGAGGAATGAACACTGAAGCTTTCTTT,CASSSKGGMNTEAFF
-,TRBJ2-7,TRBV28,TRBD1,TGTGCCAGCCGGGGGACAGGGGGGAAGTACGAGCAGTACTTC,CASRGTGGKYEQYF
few,TRBJ1-1,TRBV6-5,-,TGTGCCAGCAGGAAGAACCTACAGGGTGAAGCTTTCTTT,CASRKNLQGEAFF
-,TRBJ1-1,TRBV9,-,TGTGCCAGCAGCGGGGACCGGGGGAGGGGGGATAACACTGAAGCTTTCTTT,CASSGDRGRGDNTEAFF
-,TRBJ1-2,TRBV7-2,-,TGTGCCAGCAGCCCCAGGGTGGTGGACTATGGCTACACCTTC,CASSPRVVDYGYTF
-,TRBJ2-7,TRBV19,TRBD1,TGTGCCAGTAGTCGGGACAGGGGCCCCTACGAGCAGTACTTC,CASSRDRGPYEQYF
few,TRBJ1-2,TRBV9,TRBD1,TGTGCCAGCAGCGGGGACAGCGAGGGAATCTATGGCTACACCTTC,CASSGDSEGIYGYTF
-,TRBJ1-2,TRBV18,TRBD1,TGTGCCAGCTCACCCAATACAGGGGTCTGGGGCTACACCTTC,CASSPNTGVWGYTF
-,TRBJ1-2,TRBV6-5,-,TGTGCCAGCAGTTCCTCCGGAGGGGTTGGCTACACCTTC,CASSSSGGVGYTF
-,TRBJ1-1,TRBV19,TRBD1,TGTGCCAGTAGGCGACAGGGGTACACTGAAGCTTTCTTT,CASRRQGYTEAFF
-,TRBJ1-1,TRBV10-2,-,TGCGCCAGCATCAAACTACGGGGAGGTGAAGCTTTCTTT,CASIKLRGGEAFF
-,TRBJ1-5,TRBV18,TRBD1,TGTGCCAGCTCACCAGGACAGGGGAATCAGCCCCAGCATTTT,CASSPGQGNQPQHF
few,TRBJ2-3,TRBV6-4,TRBD2,TGTGCCAGCAACTTTAGCGGGAGCGTCGCAGATACGCAGTATTTT,CASNFSGSVADTQYF
-,TRBJ2-4,TRBV19,-,TGTGCCAGTAGTATAGGAAGCTTCCCCAAAAACATTCAGTACTTC,CASSIGSFPKNIQYF
-,TRBJ2-7,TRBV14,-,TGTGCCAGCAGCCATGTAGGGGCCGCCTACGAGCAGTACTTC,CASSHVGAAYEQYF
few,TRBJ1-1,TRBV5-4,-,TGTGCCAGCAGCTTGATTCAGACAGCAAACACTGAAGCTTTCTTT,CASSLIQTANTEAFF
-,TRBJ1-1,TRBV6-1,-,TGTGCCAGCAGAGTGACACCCGAGATTCTCACTGAAGCTTTCTTT,CASRVTPEILTEAFF
-,TRBJ2-7,TRBV29-1,-,TGCAGCGTTGAAGGTCGGTGGAGCTACGAGCAGTACTTC,CSVEGRWSYEQYF
-,TRBJ1-6,TRBV9,-,TGTGCCAGCAGCCCCGTTGGAGGCTCCTATAATTCACCCCTCCACTTT,CASSPVGGSYNSPLHF
-,TRBJ2-3,TRBV7-9,-,TGTGCCAGCAGTTGGTCGGGTGGTGATACGCAGTATTTT,CASSWSGGDTQYF
-,TRBJ2-3,TRBV4-2,TRBD2,TGTGCCAGCAGCCAAGATAGCCTTCTAGCGGGGGGGCGCACAGATACGCAGTATTTT,CASSQDSLLAGGRTDTQYF
-,TRBJ2-5,TRBV15,-,TGTGCCACCAGCAGCGCAGTGAGGGGGTGGACCCAGTACTTC,CATSSAVRGWTQYF
-,TRBJ2-7,TRBV9,-,TGTGCCAGCAGCCGATCAGGGGTCTCCTACGAGCAGTACTTC,CASSRSGVSYEQYF
-,TRBJ2-1,TRBV6-5,TRBD2,TGTGCCAGCAGTTCCGCTAGCGGGGGGGCCTACAATGAGCAGTTCTTC,CASSSASGGAYNEQFF
-,TRBJ1-6,TRBV5-4,TRBD1,TGTGCCAGCAGCTTGTGGACAGGGGATAATTCACCCCTCCACTTT,CASSLWTGDNSPLHF
-,TRBJ1-3,TRBV6-5,-,TGTGCCAGCAGTTACGGGAGCCCCTCTGGAAACACCATATATTTT,CASSYGSPSGNTIYF
-,TRBJ1-1,TRBV6-1,-,TGTGCCAGCAATGATGTAGCGACGAACACTGAAGCTTTCTTT,CASNDVATNTEAFF
-,TRBJ2-1,TRBV6-5,TRBD2,TGTGCCAGCACGGTACAAGCGGGGTACAATGAGCAGTTCTTC,CASTVQAGYNEQFF
-,TRBJ2-7,TRBV18,-,TGTGCCAGCTCACCTGTTTCCAGTAACTCCTACGAGCAGTACTTC,CASSPVSSNSYEQYF
-,TRBJ1-6,TRBV12-5,TRBD1,TGTGCTAGTGCTTTGGGACAGCTTAATTCACCCCTCCACTTT,CASALGQLNSPLHF
-,TRBJ1-1,TRBV19,-,TGTGCCAGTAGTATAGATCGGGAAGGCCCAACGAACACTGAAGCTTTCTTT,CASSIDREGPTNTEAFF
-,TRBJ1-1,TRBV2,TRBD1,TGTGCCAGCACCAACCTGGACAGGAGCACTGAAGCTTTCTTT,CASTNLDRSTEAFF
-,TRBJ2-5,TRBV5-4,TRBD1,TGTGCCAGCAGCTTCAGGGGGCAAGAGACCCAGTACTTC,CASSFRGQETQYF
-,TRBJ2-3,TRBV5-5,-,TGTGCCAGCAGCTTGGGGCTACCCTGGGGGGCAGATACGCAGTATTTT,CASSLGLPWGADTQYF
once,TRBJ2-7,TRBV9,-,TGTGCCAGCAGCGTCGAACCAACTAGTTACGGCGAGCAGTACTTC,CASSVEPTSYGEQYF
-,TRBJ2-5,TRBV30,-,TGTGCCTGGAGTCCCCTGGCAGAGACCCAGTACTTC,CAWSPLAETQYF
-,TRBJ1-4,TRBV7-9,-,TGTGCCAGCAGTAACAGAAAGAATGAAAAACTGTTTTTT,CASSNRKNEKLFF
-,TRBJ1-4,TRBV6-5,-,TGTGCCAGCAGTTACTCGGCCGCGGGGCGGAATGAAAAACTGTTTTTT,CASSYSAAGRNEKLFF
-,TRBJ1-5,TRBV12-5,-,TGTGCTAGTGGGGGGGCTCGCAATCAGCCCCAGCATTTT,CASGGARNQPQHF
-,TRBJ1-3,TRBV5-5,TRBD1,TGTGCCAGCAGCTTAAGGGGGCCAACCTCTGGAAACACCATATATTTT,CASSLRGPTSGNTIYF
-,TRBJ1-1,TRBV7-2,TRBD1,TGTGCCAGCAGTCGGGACAGGGGTGCCCTTGAAGCTTTCTTT,CASSRDRGALEAFF
few,TRBJ1-1,TRBV29-1,-,TGCAGCGTTTCTCAGGGAGGTACTGAAGCTTTCTTT,CSVSQGGTEAFF
-,TRBJ1-1,TRBV6-1,-,TGTGCCAGCAGTGAAGCCGTTACTGAAGCTTTCTTT,CASSEAVTEAFF
-,TRBJ1-1,TRBV27,TRBD1,TGTGCCAGCAGTCCGACAGGGGGTAGCACTGAAGCTTTCTTT,CASSPTGGSTEAFF
-,TRBJ2-3,TRBV12-5,-,TGTGCTAGTAAGATGGGAGGCACAGATACGCAGTATTTT,CASKMGGTDTQYF
few,TRBJ1-4,TRBV5-1,TRBD1,TGCGCCAGCAGCTTGCGGACAGGGGTTGAAAAACTGTTTTTT,CASSLRTGVEKLFF